One sample yielded the 9 T cell receptor beta chains listed below, sequenced in a study of cytomegalovirus exposure and HLA in healthy donors. Primers included in the PCR were 60 Vbeta and 13 Jbeta primers. Generated by immunoSEQ multiplex PCR, the TCRdb table keeps only in-frame clones and is missing some. In the table there are 180,000 or so clones, 82% of which are singletons. Sequencing was done on a sample of PBMCs. These receptors all come from a boy between 2 and 10 years old in good health and CMV-seronegative.

The rearrangement uses TRBV19 and TRBJ1-5; possible D gene TRBD1, 6 bases. In germline, CDR1 is LNHDA, CDR2 SQIVND (reference sequence). V lost 0 bases and J lost 3, with 12 bases in between. The CDR3 is made up of 16 amino acids. In DNA, the CDR3 is TGTGCCAGTAGTATAGATCTGGACAGTCCCAATCAGCCCCAGCATTTT. Amino acid sequence: CASSIDLDSPNQPQHF.

The chain combines TRBV10-1 with TRBJ1-2, with 8 bases fitting TRBD1. V gave up 2 bases and J gave up 8 bases; unmatched junction bases: 16. Germline lookup yields CDR1 WNHNN and CDR2 SYGVQD (reference sequence). This CDR3 spans 17 amino acids. CDR3 amino acids: CASSEQGGARGHGGYTF. In DNA, the CDR3 is TGCGCCAGCAGTGAGCAAGGAGGAGCCAGGGGGCATGGGGGCTACACCTTC.

The V call is TRBV9, the J call TRBJ1-2, with D possibly TRBD1 on 5 matching bases. V lost 4 bases and J 4 bases, leaving 11 bases between the germline ends. This CDR3 has 13 amino acids. Per germline, CDR1 SGDLS and CDR2 YYNGEE. The CDR3 region is CASSPRGSYGYTF. DNA of the CDR3: TGTGCCAGCAGCCCAAGGGGATCCTATGGCTACACCTTC.

As for this clone: The identical CDR3 is also encoded by other nucleotide sequences in the sample. The rearrangement joins TRBV9 to TRBJ1-1; D is perhaps TRBD1 (5 bases). Germline-derived CDR1 and CDR2 are SGDLS and YYNGEE. The length of the CDR3 is 13 residues. Trimming took off 0 bases at V and 5 bases at J, with 8 bases between the two ends. The CDR3 region is CASSVAPGTEAFF. CDR3 sequence (DNA): TGTGCCAGCAGCGTAGCTCCAGGGACTGAAGCTTTCTTT.

The rearrangement uses TRBV2 and TRBJ2-2; TRBD1 is a possible D gene (5 bases). CDR3 length: 13 amino acids. Germline V CDR1 and CDR2: SNHLY, FYNNEI. V was cut by 6 bases and J by 5 bases, with 10 bases left in between. The CDR3 region has the DNA TGTGCCAGCAGCACGACAGTAACCGGGGAGCTGTTTTTT. Amino acids: CASSTTVTGELFF.

In this sample, this clone turned up a few times. V usage is TRBV9 and J usage is TRBJ1-4; D not certain. The CDR3 consists of 15 residues. V lost 2 bases, J lost 2 bases, and 10 bases lay in between. Germline CDR1 is SGDLS and CDR2 is YYNGEE. As DNA, the CDR3 is TGTGCCAGCAGCGTGGGGAGTGGGACTAATGAAAAACTGTTTTTT. Translated: CASSVGSGTNEKLFF.

This chain links TRBV7-8 with TRBJ2-1; a weak D match, TRBD2 (7 bases). Trimming stripped 7 bases from V and 7 bases from J, with 23 bases between. The CDR3 is made up of 16 amino acids. Germline V gene data show CDR1 as SGHVS and CDR2 as FQNEAQ. In nucleotides, the CDR3 is TGTGCCAGCATCCCTCGGTGGTGGGGGGGCCCGAATGAGCAGTTCTTC. Translating it yields CASIPRWWGGPNEQFF.

The table lists this clone with a few counts. The J gene is TRBJ1-2, the V gene TRBV11-2; 7 positions match TRBD1. Germline assignment: CDR1 SGHAT and CDR2 FQNNGV. The CDR3 is 15 amino acids. Germline trimming cut 5 bases from V and 7 bases from J; bases unmatched to any gene: 13. The CDR3 DNA is TGTGCCAGCAGCAGATCTCCGGGACAGAGTTCTGGCTACACCTTC. Translation gives CASSRSPGQSSGYTF.

The J gene is TRBJ1-1, the V gene TRBV9, with a possible D match to TRBD1 (6 bases). Trimming pared 1 base from V and 1 base from J, leaving 11 bases between. Germline CDR1 and CDR2: SGDLS and YYNGEE. CDR3 length: 15 residues. The DNA for the CDR3 is TGTGCCAGCAGCGTATCGGGGGGCGGGAACACTGAAGCTTTCTTT. This sequence encodes CASSVSGGGNTEAFF.